The present entry profiles one TCR beta chain with its context. This record belongs to a study of T cell responses to AZD1222 COVID-19 vaccine. For the study at large: It was second doses at about 4 or about 12 weeks that were pooled.

Measured with immunoSEQ multiplex PCR; TCRdb has only the in-frame clones, and not every one. Of under 85,000 clones listed, more than 70% are singletons. This sequence was found in an adult in good health. Source: peripheral blood, taken on day 0 of AZD1222 vaccination.

The CDR3 loop is CASSLDRTTSGNTIYF. CDR3 bases: TGTGCCAGCAGCTTGGACAGGACCACCTCTGGAAACACCATATATTTT. The V and J genes are TRBV5-4 and TRBJ1-3, with D possibly being TRBD1 (5 bases). The germline CDR1 and CDR2 sequences are SGHNT and YYREEE (reference sequence). Trimming pared 0 bases from V and 0 bases from J, leaving 10 bases between. There are 16 residues in the CDR3. The full variable domain, completed using reference TRBV5-4 and TRBJ1-3, is ETGVTQSPTHLIKTRGQQVTLRCSSQSGHNTVSWYQQALGQGPQFIFQYYREEENGRGNFPPRFSGLQFPNYSSELNVNALELDDSALYLCASSLDRTTSGNTIYFGEGSWLTVV.